Below, one T cell receptor (beta chain) is given with its context. Its antigen remains unknown. 60 Vbeta and 13 Jbeta primers were used in PCR. Data came from immunoSEQ multiplex PCR; TCRdb stores just in-frame clones and leaves some out. The table shows tens of thousands of clones, with 55% to 75% occurring only once. This record comes from a study of cytomegalovirus exposure and HLA in healthy donors. The germline gives CDR1 MRHNA, CDR2 SNTAGT. V shed 0 bases, J shed 3 bases, and the junction held 13 bases outside the gene matches. CDR3 length equals 20 residues. The study, taken as a whole, reports: In vitro experiments confirmed that three CMV-associated chains were specific for CMV antigens. Researchers left out some V segments, among them TRBV6-2 and TRBV6-3, as indistinguishable.

This clonotype was obtained from a man aged 30-40 years in good health and CMV-seronegative. J is TRBJ2-6 and V is TRBV6-4, with 8 bases identical to TRBD1. Sequences were obtained from PBMCs. The CDR3 sequence is CASSDSGFAGGIGGANVLTF. The DNA for the CDR3 is TGTGCCAGCAGTGACTCAGGATTTGCAGGGGGCATTGGTGGGGCCAACGTCCTGACTTTC.